The 12 T cell receptor beta chains below all came from one sample that was sequenced in a study of control samples from healthy donors and cancer patients. Clones were sequenced by immunoSEQ multiplex PCR, and TCRdb holds only the in-frame ones, with some missing. In the table there are approximately 170,000 clones, around 90% of which are singletons. Sequenced material: blood. The receptor source for this set is a man aged 25-40 years in good health.

This clone came up a few times. The gene calls are TRBV4-1 and TRBJ1-1; no clear D. Germline V gene lookup returns CDR1 MGHRA and CDR2 YSYEKL. The CDR3 has 15 residues. The germline V and J ends were trimmed by 2 bases and 4 bases, with 14 bases remaining between them. In nucleotides, the CDR3 is TGCGCCAGCAGCCAATTTCCCCGGGTGCGCACTGAAGCTTTCTTT. Protein product: CASSQFPRVRTEAFF.

The chain is built from TRBV29-1 and TRBJ1-2; weak D call: TRBD1 (6 bases). The V gene lost 5 bases and the J gene lost 2 bases, with 12 bases spanning the gap. In germline, CDR1 is SQVTM, CDR2 ANQGSEA. This CDR3 has 13 residues. The CDR3, as DNA: TGCAGCGTTTGGGGGCAGGGAAACTATGGCTACACCTTC. It translates to CSVWGQGNYGYTF.

The genes are TRBV3-1 (or the pseudogene TRBV3-2) and TRBJ1-1, with D perhaps matching TRBD1 (5 bases). V was cut by 4 bases and J by 4 bases, with 16 bases left in between. The CDR3 has 15 amino acids. Per the germline V gene, CDR1 is LGHDT and CDR2 is YNNKEL (reference sequence). The CDR3 protein is CASSPGWQGSTEAFF. CDR3 nucleotides: TGTGCCAGCAGCCCCGGGTGGCAGGGATCCACTGAAGCTTTCTTT.

The chain has TRBV5-1 and TRBJ2-1; tentative D call: TRBD1 (6 bases). V lost 0 bases to trimming and J lost 4 bases, with 8 bases between them. This CDR3 comprises 14 residues. Per germline, CDR1 SGHRS and CDR2 YFSETQ. The CDR3: CASSLGQEYNEQFF. The CDR3 DNA follows: TGCGCCAGCAGCTTGGGACAGGAGTACAATGAGCAGTTCTTC. The full variable domain, rest sourced from reference TRBV5-1 and TRBJ2-1, is KAGVTQTPRYLIKTRGQQVTLSCSPISGHRSVSWYQQTPGQGLQFLFEYFSETQRNKGNFPGRFSGRQFSNSRSEMNVSTLELGDSALYLCASSLGQEYNEQFFGPGTRLTVL.

The chain has TRBV28 and TRBJ1-3, with a possible D match to TRBD1 (5 bases). CDR1 is MDHEN, CDR2 SYDVKM, per germline. This CDR3 is 14 amino acids long. The V end lost 1 base, the J end lost 2 bases, and 6 bases lay between the germline ends. The CDR3 nucleotides read TGTGCCAGCAGTTTATCGGGGGCTGGAAACACCATATATTTT. It specifies CASSLSGAGNTIYF.

The V call is TRBV7-2, the J call TRBJ1-3; D is perhaps TRBD1 (6 bases). The germline V and J ends were trimmed by 3 bases and 0 bases, with 9 bases remaining between them. There are 15 residues in the CDR3. The V gene's germline CDR1 is SGHTA and CDR2 FQGNSA. CDR3: CASSFRGYSGNTIYF. In DNA form, the CDR3 reads TGTGCCAGCAGCTTCAGGGGCTACTCTGGAAACACCATATATTTT. The full variable domain, completed using reference TRBV7-2 and TRBJ1-3, is GAGVSQSPSNKVTEKGKDVELRCDPISGHTALYWYRQSLGQGLEFLIYFQGNSAPDKSGLPSDRFSAERTGGSVSTLTIQRTQQEDSAVYLCASSFRGYSGNTIYFGEGSWLTVV.

The chain employs TRBV12-5 and TRBJ2-5; D is perhaps TRBD2 (7 bases). Between the trimmed V and J ends, which lost 6 bases and 4 bases, there was a span of 15 bases. The CDR3 extends over 14 amino acids. Germline assignment: CDR1 LGHNT and CDR2 FRNRAP. CDR3 protein: CASGLGGGRETQYF. The CDR3 DNA sequence: TGTGCTAGTGGCCTAGGGGGGGGAAGAGAGACCCAGTACTTC.

This sequence joins TRBV18 and TRBJ2-7; tentatively, D is TRBD1 (6 bases). Trimming pared 6 bases from V and 4 bases from J, leaving 13 bases between. The CDR3 covers 13 residues. CDR1 is KGHSH and CDR2 is LQKENI in the germline V gene. Here the CDR3 reads CASSLGDKYEQYF. The CDR3 DNA is TGTGCCAGCTCCCTTGGGGACAAATACGAGCAGTACTTC.

This chain uses TRBV5-1 with TRBJ2-7; 7 nucleotides align to TRBD1. Trimming took 4 bases from V and 4 from J; bases not matched to a gene: 8. CDR1 and CDR2 (germline): SGHRS, YFSETQ. The CDR3 totals 14 residues. The CDR3 region is CASSLRQGGYEQYF. The CDR3 DNA is TGCGCCAGCAGCCTAAGACAGGGCGGATACGAGCAGTACTTC.

This chain connects TRBV2 to TRBJ1-5; no clear D gene. V was clipped by 1 base and J by 4 bases, with 5 bases between them. In germline, CDR1 is SNHLY, CDR2 FYNNEI. The CDR3 sequence is 13 residues long. CDR3 sequence: CASSEDRNQPQHF. CDR3 in DNA: TGTGCCAGCAGTGAAGACAGAAATCAGCCCCAGCATTTT.

The chain combines TRBV10-3 with TRBJ2-5, with 8 nucleotides matching TRBD1. The CDR3 loop spans 13 amino acids. V lost 6 bases, J lost 1 base, and 1 base stayed unmatched. Germline V gene data show CDR1 as ENHRY and CDR2 as SYGVKD. The CDR3 sequence: CAIRGQAQETQYF. The CDR3 DNA reads TGTGCCATCAGGGGACAGGCCCAAGAGACCCAGTACTTC.

As concerns this clone: Other nucleotide sequences from this sample produce the same CDR3. The rearrangement uses TRBV7-8 and TRBJ1-5; the D is unclear. Germline lookup yields CDR1 SGHVS and CDR2 FQNEAQ. The CDR3 has 14 residues. Trimming left V 5 bases short and J 2 bases short, with 10 bases between. Here the CDR3 reads CASSPREGNQPQHF. The CDR3, as DNA: TGTGCCAGCAGCCCTCGAGAGGGCAATCAGCCCCAGCATTTT. Filled out from reference TRBV7-8 and TRBJ1-5, the complete variable domain reads GAGVSQSPRYKVAKRGQDVALRCDPISGHVSLFWYQQALGQGPEFLTYFQNEAQLDKSGLPSDRFFAERPEGSVSTLKIQRTQQEDSAVYLCASSPREGNQPQHFGDGTRLSIL.